The next 10 T cell receptor beta chains were all read from a single sample in a study of blood T cell repertoires in COVID-19. Sequencing used immunoSEQ multiplex PCR; TCRdb keeps in-frame clones, though not all of them. The sample shows approximately 200,000 clones, roughly 82% of them seen only once. Sample: PBMCs or T cells enriched from blood (not recorded which). The receptors stem from a man between 40 and 49 years old who had recovered from COVID-19.

The chain combines TRBV2 with TRBJ2-1; 8 nucleotides line up with TRBD2. With V trimmed by 6 bases and J by 6 bases, 10 bases remained unmatched. From germline, CDR1 is SNHLY and CDR2 FYNNEI. CDR3 size: 15 residues. CDR3 DNA: TGTGCCAGCAGAAAGTATAGCGGGACCGGCAATGAGCAGTTCTTC. This translates into CASRKYSGTGNEQFF.

The CDR3: CASSKRLAGYQETQYF. DNA of the CDR3: TGTGCCAGCAGCAAACGGCTAGCGGGGTACCAAGAGACCCAGTACTTC. The chain joins TRBV21-1 to TRBJ2-5; TRBD2, as called in the table, went unchecked against the DNA. TRBV21-1 is noted as a pseudogene. The length of the CDR3 is 16 residues.

There are a few counts of this clone. The V call is TRBV9, the J call TRBJ1-1; possible D gene TRBD1, 6 bases. This CDR3 has 15 amino acids. V was clipped by 2 bases and J by 3 bases, with 14 bases between them. The germline gives CDR1 SGDLS, CDR2 YYNGEE. In DNA form, the CDR3 reads TGTGCCAGCAGCGTCAGACAGGATCCAGACACTGAAGCTTTCTTT. This encodes CASSVRQDPDTEAFF.

This clone was seen a handful of times. This chain joins TRBV19 and TRBJ2-1, with 7 bases aligning to TRBD2. The CDR3 is made up of 14 amino acids. Looked up from germline, CDR1 is LNHDA and CDR2 is SQIVND (reference sequence). V trimming: 7 bases; J trimming: 5 bases; junction bases outside the gene matches: 8. The CDR3 spells CASTRTRWNNEQFF. Here the CDR3 DNA reads TGTGCCAGTACCAGGACTAGGTGGAACAATGAGCAGTTCTTC.

The J gene is TRBJ1-5, the V gene TRBV28; TRBD1 is a possible D gene (6 bases). The germline V gene encodes CDR1 MDHEN and CDR2 SYDVKM. V lost 6 bases and J 10 bases, leaving 16 bases between the germline ends. The CDR3 covers 13 residues. Here the CDR3 reads CASRAGTILPQHF. DNA of the CDR3: TGTGCCAGCAGAGCCGGGACAATCCTACCCCAGCATTTT.

This clone appeared once. The chain recombines TRBV6-5 with TRBJ2-1; 7 bases are a match to TRBD2. V was clipped by 2 bases and J by 7 bases; unmatched bases: 5. The CDR3 spans 14 residues. Germline V gene lookup returns CDR1 MNHEY and CDR2 SVGAGI. CDR3 region: CASSYLRGVNEQFF. CDR3 coding DNA: TGTGCCAGCAGTTACCTTCGGGGGGTTAATGAGCAGTTCTTC.

DNA of the CDR3: TGTGCCAGCAGCTTGGGGGCAGTGAACACTGAAGCTTTCTTT. As protein: CASSLGAVNTEAFF. The chain combines TRBV5-8 with TRBJ1-1, with D hard to call. This CDR3 region has 14 residues. The V gene's germline CDR1 is SGHTS and CDR2 YDEGEE. Trimming removed 0 bases from V and 0 bases from J, with 6 bases in between.

The V and J genes are TRBV21-1 and TRBJ2-3; TRBD1 is the table's D call, not checked against the DNA. TRBV21-1 is a known pseudogene. The length of the CDR3 is 12 residues. CDR3 nucleotides: TGTGCCAGCGGGCAGAGCACAGATACGCAGTATTTT. It translates to CASGQSTDTQYF.

This clone was found a few times. The chain has TRBV7-8 and TRBJ1-4; D not certain. Germline V gives CDR1 SGHVS, CDR2 FQNEAQ. The V and J ends lost 3 bases and 8 bases respectively, with 13 bases between them. This CDR3 contains 14 residues. The CDR3 protein is CASSFGLFNEKLFF. In DNA, the CDR3 is TGTGCCAGCAGCTTCGGACTGTTTAACGAAAAACTGTTTTTT.

A note on this clone: The identical CDR3 is also encoded by other nucleotide sequences in the sample. V gene TRBV9 combines with J gene TRBJ2-1, with 8 positions matching TRBD2. CDR3 length: 13 amino acids. The V gene's germline CDR1 is SGDLS and CDR2 YYNGEE. V lost 3 bases to trimming and J lost 7 bases; unmatched junction nucleotides: 3. The DNA for the CDR3 is TGTGCCAGCAGCGGGACTAGCAGGAATGAGCAGTTCTTC. As protein: CASSGTSRNEQFF.